These 5 T cell receptor beta chains originate from one sample sequenced in a study of regulatory T cells in long-lasting Graves disease. Library construction for TCR beta used iRepertoire HTBI primers and Arm-PCR of CDR3 regions. Using its own MiXCR run on the multiplex PCR reads, TCRdb lists one record per CDR3 protein. The table includes fewer than 600,000 distinct CDR3 sequences, 22% detected once. Time point denoted: persistent/refractory GD, antithyroid drugs over 5 years with positive TRAb. The TCR library used RNA extracted from PBMCs. This sample comprised peripheral blood mononuclear cells (PBMCs), obtained when the disease was refractory, from a patient treated with antithyroid drugs. These receptor sequences come from a female donor with Graves disease.

The chain joins TRBV7-9 to TRBJ2-2, with D possibly being TRBD2 (5 bases). This CDR3 is built from 14 residues. The germline gives CDR1 SEHNR, CDR2 FQNEAQ (reference sequence). V dropped 8 bases and J dropped 1 base, with 11 bases sitting between them. CDR3 sequence: CASLLGGNTGELFF. CDR3 sequence (DNA): TGTGCCAGCCTGTTAGGAGGGAACACCGGGGAGCTGTTTTTT.

At least ten counts were recorded for this clonotype. This rearrangement joins TRBV7-9 to TRBJ2-7; D is perhaps TRBD2 (6 bases). The V gene lost 3 bases and the J gene lost 2 bases, with 8 bases spanning the gap. This CDR3 region has 13 residues. Germline CDR1 reads SEHNR; CDR2 reads FQNEAQ (reference sequence). The DNA of the CDR3 is TGTGCCAGCAGCTTTGGCGGGGCCTACGAGCAGTACTTC. The encoded protein is CASSFGGAYEQYF.

Ten or more counts support this clonotype. The chain combines TRBV3-1 with TRBJ2-7, with 8 bases that match TRBD1. This CDR3 is 15 amino acids long. Germline CDR1 LGHDT, CDR2 YNNKEL (reference sequence). Losses at the gene ends were 4 bases for V and 2 bases for J; bases not matched to a gene: 7. CDR3 nucleotides: TGTGCCAGCAGCCCAGAGACAGGGGACCCCTACGAGCAGTACTTC. The encoded protein is CASSPETGDPYEQYF.

The rearrangement links TRBV6-2 or TRBV6-3 to TRBJ2-5, with 10 bases that match TRBD1. The CDR3 covers 18 residues. With V trimmed by 8 bases and J by 4 bases, 19 bases remained unmatched. Looked up from germline, CDR1 is MNHEY and CDR2 is SVGEGT. Here the CDR3 reads CASVRNSRGQGRRETQYF. In nucleotides, the CDR3 is TGTGCCAGCGTTCGTAATAGTAGGGGACAGGGGAGGCGAGAGACCCAGTACTTC.

This clonotype occurred a few times. The V and J genes are TRBV28 and TRBJ1-3; 9 bases are shared with TRBD1. The CDR3 length is 14 residues. V trimming: 3 bases; J trimming: 8 bases; junction bases outside the gene matches: 5. CDR1 and CDR2 (germline): MDHEN, SYDVKM. In DNA form, the CDR3 reads TGTGCCAGCAGTTTCGGGACAGGGCGAGACACCATATATTTT. It encodes CASSFGTGRDTIYF. The whole variable domain, filled in from reference TRBV28 and TRBJ1-3, reads DVKVTQSSRYLVKRTGEKVFLECVQDMDHENMFWYRQDPGLGLRLIYFSYDVKMKEKGDIPEGYSVSREKKERFSLILESASTNQTSMYLCASSFGTGRDTIYFGEGSWLTVV.